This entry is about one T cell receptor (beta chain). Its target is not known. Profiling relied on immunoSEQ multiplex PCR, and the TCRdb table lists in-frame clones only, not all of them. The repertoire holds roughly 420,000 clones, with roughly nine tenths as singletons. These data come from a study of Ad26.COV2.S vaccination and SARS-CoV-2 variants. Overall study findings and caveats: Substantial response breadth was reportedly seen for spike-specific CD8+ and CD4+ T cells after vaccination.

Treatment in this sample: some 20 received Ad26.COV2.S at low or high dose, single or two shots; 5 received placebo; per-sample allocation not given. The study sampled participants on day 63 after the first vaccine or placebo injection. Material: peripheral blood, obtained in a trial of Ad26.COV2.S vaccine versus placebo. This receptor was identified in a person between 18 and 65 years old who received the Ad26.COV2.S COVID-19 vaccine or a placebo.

The CDR3 loop is CASSLQGAYNEQFF. The CDR3 bases are TGTGCCAGCAGCCTACAGGGGGCCTACAATGAGCAGTTCTTC. This chain connects TRBV7-3 to TRBJ2-1; TRBD1 agrees at 8 bases. The CDR3 extends over 14 amino acids. The germline gives CDR1 SGHTA, CDR2 FQGTGA. J was trimmed by 2 bases and V by 5 bases; bases with no gene match: 2.